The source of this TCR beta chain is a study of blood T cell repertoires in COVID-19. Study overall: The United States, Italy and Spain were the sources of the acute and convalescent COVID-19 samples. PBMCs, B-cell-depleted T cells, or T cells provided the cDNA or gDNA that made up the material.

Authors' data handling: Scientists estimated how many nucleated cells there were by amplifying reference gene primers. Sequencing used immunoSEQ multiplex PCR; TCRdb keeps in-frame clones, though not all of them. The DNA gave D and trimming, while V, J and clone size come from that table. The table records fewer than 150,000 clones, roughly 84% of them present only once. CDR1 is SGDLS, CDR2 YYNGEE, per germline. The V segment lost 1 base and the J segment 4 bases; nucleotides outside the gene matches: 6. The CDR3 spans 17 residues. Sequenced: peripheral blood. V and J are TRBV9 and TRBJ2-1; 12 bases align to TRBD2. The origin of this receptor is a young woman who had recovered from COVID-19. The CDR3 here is CASSVRAGTSGYNEQFF. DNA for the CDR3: TGTGCCAGCAGCGTACGGGCCGGGACTAGCGGGTACAATGAGCAGTTCTTC.